The clone carrying this T cell receptor beta chain has at least ten counts. Its specificity is unknown. Trimming left V 5 bases short and J 3 bases short, with 20 bases between. CDR1 is MNHEY, CDR2 SMNVEV, per germline (reference sequence). This CDR3 spans 16 amino acids. These data belong to a study of T-cell reconstitution after alpha-beta-depleted transplantation in children. Study-wide findings and caveats: Roughly two months post-transplant, alpha-beta T cells reportedly originated from several hundred graft clones that had expanded. T-cell numbers and diversity one year post-transplant derived largely from freshly generated T cells.

Unique molecular identifiers were used to barcode this TCRbeta library. MiXCR, applied by TCRdb to the PCR reads, yields one record per CDR3 protein. The sample has approximately 230,000 distinct CDR3 sequences; 20% to 30% are singletons. The sequencing used PBMCs, collected before TCRalphabeta/CD19-depleted stem cell transplant. The sequence derives from a girl aged 2 to 9 with Fanconi anemia, due to receive a stem cell transplant. The chain uses TRBV27 and TRBJ2-7; a possible D gene is TRBD2 (6 bases). CDR3 region: CASSQPPGLGLYEQYF. CDR3 nucleotide sequence: TGTGCCAGCAGTCAGCCTCCGGGACTTGGTCTCTACGAGCAGTACTTC.